The entry below gives a single TCR beta chain sequence along with its context. Its antigen is not yet known. Per-base quality was not reported, and no clone a single base away is much larger than it. Spanning cysteine to phenylalanine, the CDR3 consists of 16 amino acids. Here the CDR3 DNA is all that survives: 48 bases in frame from base 1. At the junction V is shortened by 3 bases and J by 6 bases, with 24 bases in between. CDR1 and CDR2, per the germline V gene (reference sequence), are GTSNPN and SVGIG. The immunoSEQ Assay, a bias-controlled multiplex PCR, was used to amplify TCRbeta CDR3 regions from genomic DNA. Under the source paper's analysis protocol: Nucleated cell counts per sample were estimated from amplification of reference gene primers within the assay. To quantify the absolute abundance of each unique TCRbeta CDR3 rearrangement, sequence reads were collapsed and filtered. For each sample, productive Simpson clonality was calculated by taking the square root of Simpson's diversity index across productive rearrangements. Here the immuneACCESS table is served through TCRdb, limited to in-frame sequences with V and J called. Missing clones are a known gap in these copies; in checked studies unresolved V genes cover under half, and the rest lacks a known reason. V and J calls plus clone size are reproduced from that table; the DNA served to infer D and trimming. This sample holds more than 300,000 clones; about 82% were observed only once. Of the sample, under 2% is held by the ten largest clones.

Each collaborating institution followed its own protocols to collect whole blood in K2EDTA tubes. For TCRbeta analysis, collaborators shipped samples as frozen whole blood, isolated PBMCs, or DNA extracted from either of those sample types. The entry originates in a study of blood T cell repertoires in COVID-19 (dated by TCRdb to the early 2020s). For the wider study: Samples from collaborators originated in the United States, Italy and Spain and spanned both the acute and convalescent phases of COVID-19. HLA class I and class II types, where available, came from metadata supplied by the sample provider rather than from assay-based typing. Deeply sampled blood TCRbeta repertoires from subjects exposed to, actively infected with, or recovered from COVID-19 were included in the dataset. Nearly every sample came with metadata listing a de-identified subject ID, COVID-19 status, age in years and sex. The repertoires were released in a freely available public database intended as a resource for research on the immune response to SARS-CoV-2. The samples were drawn from two sources: the first 160 participants of the ongoing ImmuneRACE study, and 1,000 to 1,500 subjects contributed by 6 global collaborators. The material from the prospective study consisted of cDNA or gDNA derived from T cells, B-cell-depleted T cells, or PBMCs. The paper's findings and limits, for the study overall: The quantity of clinical and demographic metadata differed by source and by participant and was supplied without curation.

The receptor was derived from a woman aged 50 to 65 with acute or convalescent COVID-19. Material: peripheral blood. The chain uses TRBV30 and TRBJ2-7, with TRBD1 as a weak D call on 5 bases. The CDR3 region reads CAWRDLTGLVRSEQYF. The DNA sequence is given as TGTGCCTGGAGAGACCTAACAGGCCTGGTCCGCAGCGAGCAGTACTTC.